The entry below gives a single T cell receptor (beta chain) sequence along with its context. This CDR3 region has 14 residues. The V gene lost 0 bases and the J gene lost 4 bases, with 9 bases spanning the gap. Germline V lookup: CDR1 MGHRA, CDR2 YSYEKL. The data are from a study of control samples from healthy donors and cancer patients. This table comes from immunoSEQ multiplex PCR, and its TCRdb copy is limited to in-frame clones, with some not included. The data show about 120,000 clones, with under 95% seen just once and about 1.5% held by the top ten. The chain recombines TRBV4-1 with TRBJ1-1; the D gene is possibly TRBD1 (6 bases). This clonotype was sampled from a man aged 50-60 years with head and neck cancer. The specimen was PBMCs. CDR3 in DNA: TGCGCCAGCAGCCAAGATAGGGGGGGCACTGAAGCTTTCTTT. Its translation is CASSQDRGGTEAFF.